This T cell receptor (beta chain) was recorded in a study of shared clonotypes between healthy human individuals. Study conclusions and caveats: Researchers sampled blood only, noting tissue repertoires likely differ.

Assay execution took place at the deep level. The authors sequenced unsorted PBMC DNA on ten immunoSEQ deep assay plates. Generated by immunoSEQ multiplex PCR, the TCRdb table keeps only in-frame clones and is missing some. Of about 560,000 clones in the sample, around 77% were seen once. V was pared by 6 bases and J by 3 bases, with 14 bases of the junction left unmatched. This CDR3 comprises 16 residues. CDR1 is SGHVS, CDR2 FQNEAQ, per germline. About this clone: Antigen: not known.

Genomic DNA from unsorted samples was obtained from approximately 96 million PBMCs (per sample). This TCR derives from a woman aged 40 to 50 in good health. Some clones in this sample may be carry-over from other donors' samples. The J gene is TRBJ2-7, the V gene TRBV7-8; 7 positions match TRBD1. Sequenced material: PBMCs. The CDR3 here is CASRLTAGGSDYEQYF. The CDR3, as DNA: TGTGCCAGCAGGTTGACCGCAGGGGGTTCCGACTACGAGCAGTACTTC.